This TCR beta chain was retrieved from a study of T cells in localized non-small cell lung cancer. General study findings and limits: Sequence data derive from only one tumor region, so heterogeneity remains possible.

V was pared by 1 base and J by 0 bases, with 7 bases between. Germline CDR1 reads MDHEN; CDR2 reads SYDVKM. The CDR3 spans 15 residues. For this clone: The antigen is undetermined.

This table comes from immunoSEQ multiplex PCR, and its TCRdb copy is limited to in-frame clones, with some not included. The sample holds some 64,000 clones, roughly 79% seen once. The sequenced sample was PBMCs, obtained before any cancer treatment. The receptor was isolated from a man between 35 and 75 years old with stage II lung adenocarcinoma. V is TRBV28 and J is TRBJ1-5, with D unresolved. CDR3: CASSLFRFSNQPQHF. The DNA for the CDR3 is TGTGCCAGCAGTTTATTTAGGTTTAGCAATCAGCCCCAGCATTTT.